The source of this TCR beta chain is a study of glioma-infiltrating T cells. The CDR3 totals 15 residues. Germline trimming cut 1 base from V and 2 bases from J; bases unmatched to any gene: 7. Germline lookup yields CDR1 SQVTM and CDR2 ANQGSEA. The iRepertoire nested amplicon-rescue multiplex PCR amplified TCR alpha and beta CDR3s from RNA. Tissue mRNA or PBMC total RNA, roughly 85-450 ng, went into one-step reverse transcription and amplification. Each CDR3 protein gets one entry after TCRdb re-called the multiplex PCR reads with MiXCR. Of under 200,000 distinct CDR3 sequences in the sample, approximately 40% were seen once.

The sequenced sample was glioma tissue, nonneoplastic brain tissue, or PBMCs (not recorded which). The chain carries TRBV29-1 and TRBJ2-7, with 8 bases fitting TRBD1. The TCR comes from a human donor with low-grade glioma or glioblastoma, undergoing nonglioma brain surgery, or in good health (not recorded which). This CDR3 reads CSVEAHGTGTYEQYF. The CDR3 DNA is TGCAGCGTTGAAGCCCATGGGACAGGAACCTACGAGCAGTACTTC.